These T cell receptor beta chains were read from a single sample in a study of cytomegalovirus exposure and HLA in healthy donors. Using immunoSEQ multiplex PCR, the repertoire was profiled, and TCRdb retains in-frame clones only, with some absent. The sample includes some 200,000 clones, roughly 83% seen only once; the top ten take just over 1.4%. Sequencing was done on a sample of PBMCs. Receptor source: a girl aged 10 to 17 in good health and CMV-seronegative. Each CDR3 is given with its conserved first and last residue. D genes are given only for firm matches. Some rows mark clone size as missing; the rest say once, few, many or name a class of expanded clone.

J gene | V gene | clone size | D gene | CDR3 protein | CDR3 DNA
TRBJ1-5 | TRBV28 | NA | NA | CASSLGGRRGQPQHF | TGTGCCAGCAGTTTAGGCGGGAGGCGGGGGCAGCCCCAGCATTTT
TRBJ1-1 | TRBV9 | NA | NA | CASSVGVRNTEAFF | TGTGCCAGCAGCGTAGGAGTGCGGAACACTGAAGCTTTCTTT
TRBJ2-7 | TRBV10-2 | NA | NA | CASSDRDEQYF | TGCGCCAGCAGTGACAGGGACGAGCAGTACTTC
TRBJ2-5 | TRBV29-1 | NA | NA | CSAGRTGETQYF | TGCAGCGCAGGCAGGACTGGGGAGACCCAGTACTTC
TRBJ1-5 | TRBV30 | NA | TRBD1 | CAWSIHQGAPYSNQPQHF | TGTGCCTGGAGTATTCATCAGGGGGCCCCATATAGCAATCAGCCCCAGCATTTT
TRBJ2-7 | TRBV10-3 | NA | TRBD1 | CAIQLAGGSYEQYF | TGTGCCATTCAGTTGGCAGGGGGATCCTACGAGCAGTACTTC
TRBJ1-2 | TRBV5-1 | NA | NA | CASSLGAQGYGYTF | TGCGCCAGCAGCTTGGGGGCTCAGGGCTATGGCTACACCTTC
TRBJ2-7 | TRBV7-2 | NA | NA | CASSLDGGGGYEQYF | TGTGCCAGCAGCTTAGACGGGGGAGGAGGCTACGAGCAGTACTTC
TRBJ1-1 | TRBV5-4 | NA | NA | CASSLGLSNTEAFF | TGTGCCAGCAGCTTGGGACTCTCAAACACTGAAGCTTTCTTT
TRBJ2-7 | TRBV6-1 | NA | TRBD2 | CAISAGLVPHEQYF | TGTGCCATCAGCGCCGGACTAGTTCCCCACGAGCAGTACTTC
TRBJ2-1 | TRBV5-6 | NA | TRBD2 | CASSLAMTSGLYNEQFF | TGTGCCAGCAGCTTGGCCATGACTAGCGGACTTTACAATGAGCAGTTCTTC
TRBJ2-3 | TRBV7-6 | NA | NA | CASSSESGSTQYF | TGTGCCAGCAGCTCCGAGTCGGGGAGTACGCAGTATTTT
TRBJ2-3 | TRBV27 | NA | NA | CASSSHGRADTQYF | TGTGCCAGCAGTTCTCATGGGCGGGCAGATACGCAGTATTTT
TRBJ1-6 | TRBV4-1 | few | NA | CASSPEAESSYNSPLHF | TGCGCCAGCAGCCCAGAGGCGGAAAGCTCCTATAATTCACCCCTCCACTTT
TRBJ2-7 | TRBV6-5 | NA | NA | CASSYSTTVPTKEQYF | TGTGCCAGCAGTTACTCGACGACAGTCCCTACGAAGGAGCAGTACTTC
TRBJ2-3 | TRBV5-1 | once | NA | CASSFWGVATDTQYF | TGCGCCAGCAGCTTCTGGGGGGTGGCCACAGATACGCAGTATTTT
TRBJ2-2 | TRBV5-1 | few | NA | CASSTRTANTGELFF | TGCGCCAGCAGCACACGGACAGCGAACACCGGGGAGCTGTTTTTT
TRBJ2-3 | TRBV19 | NA | TRBD2 | CASSTGRGRAGDTQYF | TGTGCCAGTAGTACCGGCCGCGGGAGGGCCGGAGATACGCAGTATTTT
TRBJ2-7 | TRBV7-9 | NA | TRBD1 | CASSPDRGNLEQYF | TGTGCCAGCAGCCCTGACAGGGGGAATCTCGAGCAGTACTTC
TRBJ2-5 | TRBV9 | NA | TRBD1 | CASSPRTGGVETQYF | TGTGCCAGCAGCCCACGGACAGGGGGCGTAGAGACCCAGTACTTC
TRBJ1-3 | TRBV28 | NA | TRBD1 | CASRPGFLGQGSGNTIYF | TGTGCCAGCAGGCCCGGGTTCTTGGGACAGGGCTCTGGAAACACCATATATTTT
TRBJ2-1 | TRBV7-9 | many | TRBD2 | CASSLTATRTSGRGFEQFF | TGTGCCAGCAGCCTCACCGCTACCAGGACTAGCGGGAGGGGGTTTGAGCAGTTCTTC